One T cell receptor (beta chain) is described in this entry. The data were obtained in a study of blood T cell repertoires in COVID-19. On the study more broadly: Italy, Spain and the United States were the sources of the convalescent and acute COVID-19 samples.

Sequencing used immunoSEQ multiplex PCR; TCRdb keeps in-frame clones, though not all of them. The sample shows 63,000 or so clones, approximately 86% of them seen only once. Trimming removed 3 bases from V and 5 bases from J; junction bases left unmatched: 12. CDR3 length: 16 amino acids. CDR1 SGHRS and CDR2 YFSETQ come from the germline V gene. Sequencing was carried out using peripheral blood. This chain links TRBV5-1 with TRBJ2-3, with TRBD2 matching over 7 bases. This clonotype was obtained from a man in his 70s with active COVID-19. The CDR3 loop reads CASSSGVAGPRDTQYF. The CDR3 DNA sequence: TGCGCCAGCAGCTCCGGGGTAGCGGGCCCGAGAGATACGCAGTATTTT.